These T cell receptor beta chains were read from a single sample in a study of blood T cells in healthy people across ages. TCRdb re-called the 5' RACE reads through MiXCR, storing one row per CDR3 protein. The sample lists under 850,000 distinct CDR3 sequences; about 37% were seen once. Sample: blood. The receptors were gathered from a man in his late teens or twenties in good health. Each CDR3 is given with its conserved first and last residue. The order of the fields is J gene, V gene, clone size, D gene, CDR3 protein, CDR3 DNA. The D gene is left open where the match is weak. Only some rows state a clone size, as once, few, many or a class for expanded clones.

TRBJ1-6,TRBV4-3,few,.,CASSQTYEYVAVNNSPLHF,TGCGCCAGCAGCCAAACGTACGAGTACGTGGCGGTTAATAATTCACCCCTCCACTTT
TRBJ2-2,TRBV20-1,.,TRBD1,CSARAGRTGSGELFF,TGCAGTGCTAGAGCTGGCCGGACAGGGTCTGGGGAGCTGTTTTTT
TRBJ2-3,TRBV20-1,many,TRBD2,CSASSSGGTDTQYF,TGCAGTGCTAGTTCTAGCGGGGGCACAGATACGCAGTATTTT
TRBJ2-1,TRBV6-6,.,.,CASSYFRVDEQFF,TGTGCCAGCAGTTATTTTAGGGTCGATGAGCAGTTCTTC
TRBJ2-7,TRBV27,.,.,CASSFLTPHWDEQYF,TGTGCCAGCAGTTTCCTCACCCCACATTGGGATGAGCAGTACTTC
TRBJ2-4,TRBV6-2/TRBV6-3,.,.,CASSYSSQYNEQYF,TGTGCCAGCAGTTACTCGAGTCAATACAATGAGCAGTACTTC
TRBJ2-5,TRBV5-1,many,TRBD2,CASSSRSSGGVETQYF,TGCGCCAGCAGCTCCAGATCTAGCGGGGGGGTGGAGACCCAGTACTTC
TRBJ2-1,TRBV29-1,few,TRBD2,CSVEGLAGTESSYNEQFF,TGCAGCGTTGAAGGACTAGCGGGGACAGAGAGCTCCTACAATGAGCAGTTCTTC
TRBJ2-7,TRBV20-1,.,.,CSARPMGGEAYEQYF,TGCAGTGCTAGGCCCATGGGGGGAGAGGCCTACGAGCAGTACTTC
TRBJ1-1,TRBV7-8,.,.,CASSLSSLGNTEAFF,TGTGCCAGCAGCTTATCAAGTTTGGGGAACACTGAAGCTTTCTTT
TRBJ2-5,TRBV4-1,.,.,CASSQVTEETQYF,TGCGCCAGCAGCCAAGTGACGGAAGAGACCCAGTACTTC
TRBJ2-5,TRBV6-5,.,.,CASSPAGGTQETQYF,TGTGCCAGCAGCCCCGCTGGGGGAACCCAAGAGACCCAGTACTTC
TRBJ2-5,TRBV7-6,.,TRBD1,CASNGQGGIAEETQYF,TGTGCCAGCAATGGACAGGGTGGGATAGCCGAAGAGACCCAGTACTTC
TRBJ2-3,TRBV7-2,many,.,CASSFRMGTQYF,TGTGCCAGCAGCTTCCGTATGGGGACGCAGTATTTT
TRBJ1-2,TRBV27,many,TRBD1,CASSPRTGGYGYTF,TGTGCCAGCAGTCCCAGGACAGGGGGCTATGGCTACACCTTC
TRBJ2-3,TRBV4-2,few,.,CASSQLSVYRTDTQYF,TGTGCCAGCAGCCAATTGAGTGTTTACCGCACAGATACGCAGTATTTT
TRBJ2-5,TRBV5-1,.,.,CASSLARVQETQYF,TGCGCCAGCAGCTTGGCAAGGGTACAAGAGACCCAGTACTTC
TRBJ2-7,TRBV6-5,.,.,CASSYSNQAGNEQYF,TGTGCCAGCAGTTACTCGAATCAAGCGGGCAACGAGCAGTACTTC